The text below deals with one T cell receptor beta chain. The antigen is unknown. This specimen belongs to a study of cytomegalovirus exposure and HLA in healthy donors. Study-wide points: A link between a missense DCLRE1C variant and TCR beta V- and J-gene trimming emerged from a later analysis. No immune exposure information besides CMV serostatus was available.

The PCR had 60 Vbeta and 13 Jbeta primers. The data were produced by immunoSEQ multiplex PCR, yet TCRdb's version contains in-frame clones alone and is incomplete. The profile shows 150,000 to 200,000 clones, about three quarters of them singletons. V lost 0 bases, J lost 3 bases, and 5 bases stayed unmatched. Germline CDR1 is SGHNT and CDR2 is YYREEE (reference sequence). There are 16 residues in the CDR3. The sample comprised PBMCs. This TCR derives from a woman aged 40 to 50 in good health and CMV-seronegative. This chain links TRBV5-4 with TRBJ2-1, with 8 bases aligning to TRBD2. This chain's CDR3 is CASSLGAGGNYNEQFF. CDR3 sequence (DNA): TGTGCCAGCAGCTTGGGGGCGGGAGGCAACTACAATGAGCAGTTCTTC.